A selection of T cell receptor beta chains follows, all from one sample in a study of blood T cells in healthy people across ages. Using its own MiXCR run on the 5' RACE reads, TCRdb lists one record per CDR3 protein. This table has 700,000 to 900,000 distinct CDR3 sequences, about a quarter appearing once. A further study also used this sample, focusing on T cells of mothers and their children.

The sample consisted of blood. These receptors came from a boy aged 10-17 years in good health. The conserved cysteine and the conserved F or W are not part of the CDR3 here. Clone sizes are given selectively: once, few, many, or a class where the clone is expanded.

abundance	j_gene	v_gene	CDR3aa
NA	TRBJ1-5	TRBV3-1	ASSSGGSDQPQH
NA	TRBJ2-3	TRBV20-1	SARIAGPLLAGTTDTQY
NA	TRBJ2-1	TRBV5-1	ASSLDFHNEQF
few	TRBJ2-7	TRBV12-3/TRBV12-4	ASSSSGAGAEQY
NA	TRBJ1-5	TRBV10-3	AIAQGDQPQH
NA	TRBJ1-1	TRBV6-1	ASKFGVDTEAF
NA	TRBJ2-1	TRBV7-2	ASSSGTGKVNEQF
NA	TRBJ1-2	TRBV2	ASSISNGYT
NA	TRBJ2-1	TRBV6-4	ASSGGTSPYNEQF
few	TRBJ2-5	TRBV12-5	ASGPPVGGAPGTQY
few	TRBJ2-7	TRBV6-2/TRBV6-3	ASSYSTGALGEQY
NA	TRBJ1-2	TRBV4-1	ASSPSTSYQGGDGYT
NA	TRBJ1-4	TRBV7-9	ASSSEIPGEKLF
NA	TRBJ1-1	TRBV5-1	ASSLDQGAFTEAF
NA	TRBJ1-1	TRBV5-1	ASSPGTLRTEAF
NA	TRBJ2-5	TRBV2	ASIKDWSSRETQY
NA	TRBJ2-7	TRBV6-5	ASSYQGPTGGEQY
NA	TRBJ1-4	TRBV4-2	ASSQAGGRYEKLF
NA	TRBJ1-4	TRBV6-6	ASSGTLTNEKLF
NA	TRBJ2-5	TRBV6-1	ASSSQRGGGAQY
NA	TRBJ2-1	TRBV20-1	SARLQGGGYNEQF